Reported below is one T cell receptor (beta chain). As originally analysed: Reference gene primers were amplified, and this amplification served to estimate nucleated cell counts. TCRdb's copy holds only in-frame clones and misses some; the assay was immunoSEQ multiplex PCR. From that table come the V and J calls and clone size; the DNA was used to work out D and trimming. Among just under 150,000 clones, roughly 82% were seen once, and the ten largest hold approximately 4.6%. This sample was taken from a study of blood T cell repertoires in COVID-19. Overall study context: Whether acute or convalescent, the COVID-19 samples came from the United States, Italy and Spain.

The germline CDR1 and CDR2 sequences are LNHNV and YYDKDF (reference sequence). With 9 bases clipped from V and 11 bases from J, the junction kept 10 bases outside the gene matches. CDR3 size: 12 residues. The rearrangement joins TRBV15 to TRBJ2-1, with 7 bases matching TRBD2. Sequenced sample: peripheral blood. The sequence derives from a human donor in a cohort sampled during active COVID-19. The CDR3 here is CATGLGGLKQFF. The CDR3 DNA sequence: TGTGCCACAGGACTAGGAGGGCTAAAGCAGTTCTTC.